This is a list of T cell receptor beta chains from one sample in a study of identical twins. In TCRdb, the 5' RACE reads were re-called with MiXCR into one record per CDR3 protein. The sample carries 280,000 or so distinct CDR3 sequences, approximately 8% recorded once. These data were also filed under a second study, of yellow fever vaccine responses in identical twins.

Source material: memory (CD45RO+) T cells sorted from blood. All receptors come from a woman younger than 30 in good health. Each CDR3 is given with its conserved first and last residue.

v_call cdr3_length cdr3_aa
TRBV2 16 CASSLTDRPATGELFF
TRBV5-1 16 CASSVTSGSAGETQYF
TRBV10-3 15 CAISESRATNEKLFF
TRBV15 15 CATSRDYGANTEAFF
TRBV3-1 13 CASSPGVSYEQYF
TRBV12-3/TRBV12-4 15 CASTIGQHSGNTIYF
TRBV6-9 13 CASSSRTGDGYTF
TRBV25-1 16 CASSESSGLAKNIQYF
TRBV14 17 CASSPKAQRTSADTQYF
TRBV6-5 14 CASRLGQSSYEQYF
TRBV5-1 15 CASSFFGQGNTEAFF
TRBV15 15 CATSRAPGGSYEQYF
TRBV12-3/TRBV12-4 15 CASSLGRTEKETQYF
TRBV6-6 13 CASSYRPNQPQHF
TRBV24-1 16 CATSDLIFGGQETQYF
TRBV12-3/TRBV12-4 11 CASSLEQEQFF
TRBV6-1 15 CASSEGPDRYYEQYF
TRBV7-6 19 CASSSGPGGVLSGANVLTF
TRBV24-1 19 CATSDWRLAGEASTDTQYF
TRBV28 15 CASSSYGGGAYGYTF
TRBV29-1 12 CSVEEGAEKLFF
TRBV3-1 11 CASSLSYTQYF
TRBV28 13 CASRYEGPYEQYF
TRBV6-1 16 CASSVGVQGATGELFF
TRBV5-1 12 CASSSGAGELFF
TRBV6-6 13 CASRGGRTNEQFF
TRBV6-4 15 CASSFLAGGTDTQYF
TRBV28 14 CASRYGVRNTEAFF
TRBV6-1 15 CASSKDIIMNTEAFF
TRBV20-1 13 CSARRRTAGEAFF
TRBV25-1 16 CASSPERGPDGNTIYF
TRBV12-3/TRBV12-4 14 CASSPGTRTDTQYF
TRBV20-1 14 CSARDDRYRGTQYF
TRBV6-5 15 CASSYSTKDNSPLHF
TRBV12-3/TRBV12-4 17 CASSQGTSGSLMGTQYF
TRBV7-2 15 CASSELGQVTDTQYF
TRBV18 14 CASSPGQGSQPQHF
TRBV25-1 11 CASSLEGELFF
TRBV2 13 CASTVMENSPLHF
TRBV15 15 CATSKTTGLNNEQFF
TRBV20-1 14 CSARRFAGVNVLTF
TRBV6-1 17 CASRGGTSGNSYNEQFF
TRBV18 15 CASSPRGVGKETQYF